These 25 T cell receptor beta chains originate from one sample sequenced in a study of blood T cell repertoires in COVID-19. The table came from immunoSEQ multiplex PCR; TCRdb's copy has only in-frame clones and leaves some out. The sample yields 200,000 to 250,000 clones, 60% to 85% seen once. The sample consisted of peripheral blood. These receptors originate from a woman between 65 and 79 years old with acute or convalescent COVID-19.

This CDR3 reads CASSVGELGRQETQYF. The CDR3 DNA sequence: TGTGCCAGCAGCGTAGGAGAGTTGGGGCGGCAAGAGACCCAGTACTTC. The chain carries TRBV9 and TRBJ2-5, with D possibly matching TRBD1 (5 bases). V lost 0 bases to trimming and J lost 2 bases, with 14 bases between them. CDR1 and CDR2 from the germline V gene are SGDLS and YYNGEE. This CDR3 spans 16 amino acids.

The CDR3 here is CASGKAGGGETQYF. The CDR3, as DNA: TGTGCCAGTGGCAAGGCGGGGGGAGGAGAGACCCAGTACTTC. The chain links TRBV2 to TRBJ2-5, with 8 bases lining up with TRBD2. CDR3 length: 14 amino acids. Unmatched junction bases numbered 10, after V lost 9 bases and J lost 4 bases. In germline, CDR1 is SNHLY, CDR2 FYNNEI.

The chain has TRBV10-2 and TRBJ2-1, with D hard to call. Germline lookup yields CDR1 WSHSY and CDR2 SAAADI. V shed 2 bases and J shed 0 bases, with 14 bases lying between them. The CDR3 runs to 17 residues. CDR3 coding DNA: TGCGCCAGCAGTGAGAATCACCTAGTGCCCTCCTACAATGAGCAGTTCTTC. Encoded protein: CASSENHLVPSYNEQFF.

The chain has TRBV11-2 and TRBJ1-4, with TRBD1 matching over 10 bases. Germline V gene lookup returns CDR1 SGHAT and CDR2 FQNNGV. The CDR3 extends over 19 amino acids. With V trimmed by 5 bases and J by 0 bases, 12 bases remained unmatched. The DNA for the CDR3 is TGTGCCAGCAGCCCCTTTCCGGGACAGGGGTTTGCAACTAATGAAAAACTGTTTTTT. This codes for CASSPFPGQGFATNEKLFF.

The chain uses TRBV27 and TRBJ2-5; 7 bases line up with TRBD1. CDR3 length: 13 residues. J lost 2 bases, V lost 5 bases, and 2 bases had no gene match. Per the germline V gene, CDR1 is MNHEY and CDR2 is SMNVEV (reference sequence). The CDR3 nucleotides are TGTGCCAGCAGTGTGACAGGGCAAGAGACCCAGTACTTC. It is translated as CASSVTGQETQYF.

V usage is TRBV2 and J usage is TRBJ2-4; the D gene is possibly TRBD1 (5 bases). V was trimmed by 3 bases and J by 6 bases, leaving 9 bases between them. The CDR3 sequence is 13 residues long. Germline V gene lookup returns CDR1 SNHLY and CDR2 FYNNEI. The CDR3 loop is CASSDQGRNIQYF. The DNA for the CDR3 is TGTGCCAGCAGTGACCAGGGCAGAAACATTCAGTACTTC.

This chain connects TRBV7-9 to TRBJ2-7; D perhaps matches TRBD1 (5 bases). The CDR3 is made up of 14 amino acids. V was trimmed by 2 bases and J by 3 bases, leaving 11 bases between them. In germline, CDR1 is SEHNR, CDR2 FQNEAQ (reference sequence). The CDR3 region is CASSLSGIGYEQYF. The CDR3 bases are TGTGCCAGCAGCTTATCAGGGATCGGCTACGAGCAGTACTTC.

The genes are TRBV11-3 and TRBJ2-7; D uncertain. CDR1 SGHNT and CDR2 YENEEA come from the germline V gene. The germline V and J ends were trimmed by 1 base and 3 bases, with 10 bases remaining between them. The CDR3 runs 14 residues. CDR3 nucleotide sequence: TGTGCCAGCAGCTTAGGCGGCGGAGTCTACGAGCAGTACTTC. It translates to CASSLGGGVYEQYF. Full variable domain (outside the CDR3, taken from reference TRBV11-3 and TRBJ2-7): EAGVVQSPRYKIIEKKQPVAFWCNPISGHNTLYWYLQNLGQGPELLIRYENEEAVDDSQLPKDRFSAERLKGVDSTLKIQPAELGDSAVYLCASSLGGGVYEQYFGPGTRLTVT.

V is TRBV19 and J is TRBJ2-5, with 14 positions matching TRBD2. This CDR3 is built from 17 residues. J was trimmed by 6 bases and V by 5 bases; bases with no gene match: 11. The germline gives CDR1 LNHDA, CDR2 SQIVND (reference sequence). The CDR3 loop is CASSPRLAGGILQTQYF. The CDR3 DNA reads TGTGCCAGTAGTCCCCGACTAGCGGGGGGGATCCTTCAGACCCAGTACTTC.

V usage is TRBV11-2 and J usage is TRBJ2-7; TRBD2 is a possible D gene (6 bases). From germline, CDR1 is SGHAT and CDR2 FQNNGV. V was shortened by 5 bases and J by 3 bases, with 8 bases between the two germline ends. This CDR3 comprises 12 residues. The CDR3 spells CASSKGLYEQYF. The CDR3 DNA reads TGTGCCAGCAGCAAGGGACTCTACGAGCAGTACTTC. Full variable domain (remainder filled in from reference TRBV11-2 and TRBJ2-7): EAGVAQSPRYKIIEKRQSVAFWCNPISGHATLYWYQQILGQGPKLLIQFQNNGVVDDSQLPKDRFSAERLKGVDSTLKIQPAKLEDSAVYLCASSKGLYEQYFGPGTRLTVT.

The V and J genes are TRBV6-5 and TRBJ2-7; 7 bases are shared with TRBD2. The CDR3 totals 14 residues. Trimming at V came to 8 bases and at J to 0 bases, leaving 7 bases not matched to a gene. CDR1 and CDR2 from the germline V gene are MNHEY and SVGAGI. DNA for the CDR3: TGTGCCAGCCCTCTCCAGCGGGGCTCCTACGAGCAGTACTTC. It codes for CASPLQRGSYEQYF.

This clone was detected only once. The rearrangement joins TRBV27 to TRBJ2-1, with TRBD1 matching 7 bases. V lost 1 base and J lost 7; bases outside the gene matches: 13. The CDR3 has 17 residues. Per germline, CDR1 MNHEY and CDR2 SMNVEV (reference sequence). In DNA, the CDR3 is TGTGCCAGCAGTTTATTCCTGGAAGGGGGCGGTTGGAATGAGCAGTTCTTC. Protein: CASSLFLEGGGWNEQFF.

The CDR3 spells CASIRDNQNTEAFF. As DNA, the CDR3 is TGTGCCAGCATCCGGGACAACCAGAACACTGAAGCTTTCTTT. The rearrangement joins TRBV6-5 to TRBJ1-1; D possibly corresponds to TRBD1 (6 bases). The CDR3 spans 14 residues. V shed 7 bases and J shed 1 base, with 13 bases lying between them. Per the germline V gene, CDR1 is MNHEY and CDR2 is SVGAGI.

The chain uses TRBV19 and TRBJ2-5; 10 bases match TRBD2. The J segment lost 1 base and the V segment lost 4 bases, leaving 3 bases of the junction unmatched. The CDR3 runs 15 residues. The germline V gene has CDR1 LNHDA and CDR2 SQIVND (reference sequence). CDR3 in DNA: TGTGCCAGTAGTAGGGCTAGCGGGGGCCAAGAGACCCAGTACTTC. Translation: CASSRASGGQETQYF.

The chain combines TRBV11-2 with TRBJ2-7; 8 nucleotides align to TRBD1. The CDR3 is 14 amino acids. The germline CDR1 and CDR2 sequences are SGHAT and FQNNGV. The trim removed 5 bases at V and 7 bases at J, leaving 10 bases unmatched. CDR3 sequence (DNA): TGTGCCAGCAGCCCATGGCAGGGGGCGGGTGAGCAGTACTTC. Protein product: CASSPWQGAGEQYF.

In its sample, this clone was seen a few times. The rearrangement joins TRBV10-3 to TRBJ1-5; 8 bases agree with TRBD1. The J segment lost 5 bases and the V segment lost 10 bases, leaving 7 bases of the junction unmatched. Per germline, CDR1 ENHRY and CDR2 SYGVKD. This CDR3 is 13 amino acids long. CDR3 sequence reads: CASRTGLDQPQHF. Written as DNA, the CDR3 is TGTGCCAGTAGGACAGGGCTCGATCAGCCCCAGCATTTT.

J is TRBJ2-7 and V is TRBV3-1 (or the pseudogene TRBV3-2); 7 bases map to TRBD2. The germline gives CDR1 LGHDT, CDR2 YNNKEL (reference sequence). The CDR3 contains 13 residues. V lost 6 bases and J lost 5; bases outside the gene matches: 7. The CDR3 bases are TGTGCCAGCAGGTCCCATGGGGGGGACGAGCAGTACTTC. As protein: CASRSHGGDEQYF.

The DNA of the CDR3 is TGTGCCAGCAGCTTGGGGGGACTACTAAGCACAGATACGCAGTATTTT. Protein: CASSLGGLLSTDTQYF. The chain couples TRBV5-4 to TRBJ2-3, with TRBD2 matching over 7 bases. The germline gives CDR1 SGHNT, CDR2 YYREEE (reference sequence). This CDR3 has 16 amino acids. V was pared by 0 bases and J by 0 bases, with 4 bases of the junction left unmatched.

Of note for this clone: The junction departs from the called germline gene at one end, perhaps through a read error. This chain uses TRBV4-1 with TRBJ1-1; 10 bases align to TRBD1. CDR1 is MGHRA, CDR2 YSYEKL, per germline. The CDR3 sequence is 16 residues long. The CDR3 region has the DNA TGCGCCAGCAGCCAAGGGCGACAGGGGGCGAACCCTGAAGCTTTCTTT. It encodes CASSQGRQGANPEAFF.

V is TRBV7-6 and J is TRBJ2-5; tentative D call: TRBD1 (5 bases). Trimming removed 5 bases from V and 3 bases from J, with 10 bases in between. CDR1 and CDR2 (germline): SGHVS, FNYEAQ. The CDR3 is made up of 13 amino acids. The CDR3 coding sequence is TGTGCCAGCAGCGCAGACAGCAAAGAGACCCAGTACTTC. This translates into CASSADSKETQYF.

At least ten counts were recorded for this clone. CDR3 sequence (DNA): TGTGCCAGCAGGCAAAGCGCTAGCGGGGTCGATGAGCAGTTCTTC. It is translated as CASRQSASGVDEQFF. This sequence joins TRBV6-6 and TRBJ2-1; 9 nucleotides line up with TRBD2. Per germline, CDR1 MNHNY and CDR2 SVGAGI (reference sequence). V lost 6 bases and J lost 8; bases outside the gene matches: 11. The CDR3 runs to 15 residues.

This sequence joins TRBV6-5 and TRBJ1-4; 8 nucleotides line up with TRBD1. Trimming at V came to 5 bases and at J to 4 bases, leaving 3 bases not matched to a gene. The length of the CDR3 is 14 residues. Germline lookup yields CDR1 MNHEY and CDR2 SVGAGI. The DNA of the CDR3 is TGTGCCAGCAGTCTCGGACAGGGTAATGAAAAACTGTTTTTT. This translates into CASSLGQGNEKLFF.

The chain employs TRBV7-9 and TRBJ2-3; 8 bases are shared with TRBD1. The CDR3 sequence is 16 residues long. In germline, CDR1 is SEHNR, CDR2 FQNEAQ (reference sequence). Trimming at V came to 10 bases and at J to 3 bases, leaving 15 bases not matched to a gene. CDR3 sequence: CAIPARGRGGTDTQYF. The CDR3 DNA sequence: TGTGCCATCCCAGCCAGGGGGCGAGGGGGTACAGATACGCAGTATTTT.

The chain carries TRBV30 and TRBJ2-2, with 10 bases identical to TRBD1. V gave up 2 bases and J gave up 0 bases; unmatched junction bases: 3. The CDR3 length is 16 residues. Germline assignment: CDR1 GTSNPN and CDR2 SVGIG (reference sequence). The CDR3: CAWSRQGASNTGELFF. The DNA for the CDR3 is TGTGCCTGGAGTAGACAGGGGGCATCGAACACCGGGGAGCTGTTTTTT.

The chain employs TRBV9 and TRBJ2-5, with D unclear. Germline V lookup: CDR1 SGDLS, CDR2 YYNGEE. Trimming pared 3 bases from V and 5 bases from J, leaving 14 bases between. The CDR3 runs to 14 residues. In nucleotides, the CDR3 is TGTGCCAGCAGCGCCCACGTAAGCGAGGAGACCCAGTACTTC. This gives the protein CASSAHVSEETQYF.